This entry lists 22 T cell receptor beta chains sequenced from one sample in a study of cytomegalovirus exposure and HLA in healthy donors. In the PCR, 60 Vbeta and 13 Jbeta primers were used. Clones were read by immunoSEQ multiplex PCR, and TCRdb kept only the in-frame ones, dropping some. Its clone listing holds about 46,000 clones. The sample consisted of PBMCs. Receptor source: a woman between 40 and 55 years old in good health and CMV-seronegative.

The chain combines TRBV18 with TRBJ1-2; 12 bases are shared with TRBD1. V shed 2 bases and J 4 bases; nucleotides not matched to a gene: 2. Germline loops: CDR1 KGHSH, CDR2 LQKENI. The CDR3 has 15 residues. CDR3 coding DNA: TGTGCCAGCTCACCAGGGACAGGGGGCGGCTATGGCTACACCTTC. Its protein is CASSPGTGGGYGYTF.

The J gene is TRBJ1-5, the V gene TRBV21-1. TRBV21-1 is listed as a pseudogene. The CDR3 has 17 amino acids. CDR3 DNA: TGTGCCAGCAGCAAGCGTCGGGGAGGGGGGGGAAATCAGCCCCAGCATTTT. Translated: CASSKRRGGGGNQPQHF.

CDR3 in DNA: TGTGCCAGCAGCGTAGACAGGGCGAACACCGGGGAGCTGTTTTTT. Translation: CASSVDRANTGELFF. V usage is TRBV9 and J usage is TRBJ2-2, with D maybe TRBD1 (6 bases). Germline V gives CDR1 SGDLS, CDR2 YYNGEE. V was shortened by 0 bases and J by 0 bases, with 6 bases between the two germline ends. The CDR3 has 15 residues.

The chain has TRBV15 and TRBJ1-5, with 9 nucleotides matching TRBD1. Trimming cost V 5 bases and J 3 bases; bases outside gene matches: 11. The CDR3 covers 17 residues. The germline V gene encodes CDR1 LNHNV and CDR2 YYDKDF (reference sequence). The CDR3 region is CATSGRTGAYNNQPQHF. The CDR3 DNA follows: TGTGCCACCAGCGGGCGGACAGGGGCGTATAACAATCAGCCCCAGCATTTT.

V gene TRBV6-1 combines with J gene TRBJ2-4; D unclear. This CDR3 is 15 amino acids long. Germline loops: CDR1 MNHNS, CDR2 SASEGT. Trimming removed 8 bases at V and 0 bases at J, with 14 bases between. CDR3 residues: CASPPPRVAKNIQYF. The CDR3 DNA sequence: TGTGCCAGCCCCCCTCCGAGAGTAGCCAAAAACATTCAGTACTTC.

This chain uses TRBV5-4 with TRBJ2-5, with a tentative D call TRBD2 (5 bases). With 4 bases removed from V and 3 bases from J, the gap between germline ends came to 16 bases. In germline, CDR1 is SGHNT, CDR2 YYREEE (reference sequence). The CDR3 sequence is 15 residues long. The DNA for the CDR3 is TGTGCCAGCAGCCGTTCAACTAGATGGGAAGAGACCCAGTACTTC. Its translation is CASSRSTRWEETQYF. The complete variable domain, with remaining parts taken from reference TRBV5-4 and TRBJ2-5, reads ETGVTQSPTHLIKTRGQQVTLRCSSQSGHNTVSWYQQALGQGPQFIFQYYREEENGRGNFPPRFSGLQFPNYSSELNVNALELDDSALYLCASSRSTRWEETQYFGPGTRLLVL.

J is TRBJ2-7 and V is TRBV19; 13 bases are a match to TRBD2. With 4 bases clipped from V and 3 bases from J, the junction kept 0 bases outside the gene matches. Germline assignment: CDR1 LNHDA and CDR2 SQIVND (reference sequence). The length of the CDR3 is 14 residues. CDR3 DNA: TGTGCCAGTAGTAGGACTAGCGGGAGCTACGAGCAGTACTTC. The encoded protein is CASSRTSGSYEQYF.

This sequence joins TRBV6-6 and TRBJ2-1, with TRBD2 identical over 10 bases. V was pared by 7 bases and J by 7 bases, with 7 bases of the junction left unmatched. Germline V CDR1 and CDR2: MNHNY, SVGAGI (reference sequence). The length of the CDR3 is 14 residues. CDR3 protein: CASKLAGLANEQFF. The CDR3, as DNA: TGTGCCAGCAAACTAGCGGGATTAGCGAATGAGCAGTTCTTC.

The gene calls are TRBV4-1 and TRBJ1-2, with a weak D call TRBD1 (6 bases). This CDR3 spans 13 amino acids. The V gene's germline CDR1 is MGHRA and CDR2 YSYEKL. Trimming left V 6 bases short and J 2 bases short, with 10 bases between. In nucleotides, the CDR3 is TGCGCCAGCAGAAACACAGGGAACTATGGCTACACCTTC. It specifies CASRNTGNYGYTF.

The rearrangement joins TRBV9 to TRBJ2-7; TRBD1 aligns across 8 bases. The CDR3 covers 15 residues. V was clipped by 0 bases and J by 5 bases; unmatched bases: 7. Per the germline V gene, CDR1 is SGDLS and CDR2 is YYNGEE. Here the CDR3 reads CASSVGFGQGHEQYF. The CDR3 bases are TGTGCCAGCAGCGTAGGGTTTGGACAGGGCCACGAGCAGTACTTC.

The V and J genes are TRBV19 and TRBJ1-2, with TRBD1 identical over 12 bases. The CDR3 has 14 residues. Germline-derived CDR1 and CDR2 are LNHDA and SQIVND (reference sequence). After removal of 7 bases from V and 4 bases from J, the junction contained 4 bases not matched to a gene. DNA for the CDR3: TGTGCCAGTACCGGGACAGGGGGCAGCTATGGCTACACCTTC. Its translation: CASTGTGGSYGYTF.

The rearrangement links TRBV5-1 to TRBJ2-5, with TRBD1 identical over 10 bases. The tail of the sequence fits TRBJ2-7 better, so the J call may be wrong. Germline values: CDR1 SGHRS, CDR2 YFSETQ. There are 14 residues in the CDR3. This CDR3 is CASSGGQGAYEQYF. In DNA, the CDR3 is TGCGCCAGCAGCGGTGGACAGGGGGCCTACGAGCAGTACTTC.

CDR3 loop: CASSLTISSSTDTQYF. The DNA for the CDR3 is TGCGCCAGCAGCTTGACTATCTCCTCTAGCACAGATACGCAGTATTTT. The chain couples TRBV5-1 to TRBJ2-3, with unresolved D. The CDR3 is 16 residues long. The germline CDR1 and CDR2 sequences are SGHRS and YFSETQ. Trimming removed 1 base at V and 0 bases at J, with 12 bases between. Together with reference TRBV5-1 and TRBJ2-3, the CDR3 gives the full variable domain: KAGVTQTPRYLIKTRGQQVTLSCSPISGHRSVSWYQQTPGQGLQFLFEYFSETQRNKGNFPGRFSGRQFSNSRSEMNVSTLELGDSALYLCASSLTISSSTDTQYFGPGTRLTVL.

This sequence joins TRBV6-5 and TRBJ2-7, with a weak D call TRBD1 (5 bases). This CDR3 is 13 amino acids long. Trimming left V 4 bases short and J 7 bases short, with 14 bases between. The V gene's germline CDR1 is MNHEY and CDR2 SVGAGI. The CDR3 loop is CASSLGVGYEQYF. CDR3 sequence (DNA): TGTGCCAGCAGTTTAGGGGTGGGATATGAGCAGTACTTC.

The rearrangement links TRBV6-5 to TRBJ2-2; unclear D gene. Germline CDR1 reads MNHEY; CDR2 reads SVGAGI. This CDR3 region has 14 residues. The V and J ends lost 5 bases and 5 bases respectively, with 12 bases between them. CDR3 in DNA: TGTGCCAGCAGTCACATCTTCCGAACCGGGGAGCTGTTTTTT. This codes for CASSHIFRTGELFF.

This chain links TRBV9 with TRBJ1-1; D uncertain. V was trimmed by 0 bases and J by 1 base, leaving 10 bases between them. Germline CDR1 SGDLS, CDR2 YYNGEE. This CDR3 contains 15 residues. CDR3 in DNA: TGTGCCAGCAGCGTAGGGGCAGCTCAGAACACTGAAGCTTTCTTT. Its translation: CASSVGAAQNTEAFF.

With respect to this clone: A read error may produce the germline difference seen at one junction end. The chain employs TRBV7-7 and TRBJ2-5, with D hard to call. Germline CDR1 reads SSHAT; CDR2 reads FNYEAQ (reference sequence). The CDR3 sequence is 15 residues long. The CDR3 spells CASSLGSGLQETQYF. As DNA, the CDR3 is TGTGCTAGCAGCTTAGGTTCAGGTCTCCAAGAGACCCAGTACTTC.

This chain connects TRBV5-1 to TRBJ1-1; 8 bases are a match to TRBD1. The length of the CDR3 is 14 residues. The germline CDR1 and CDR2 sequences are SGHRS and YFSETQ. The junction had 7 bases not matched to a gene; V was cut back by 2 bases and J by 7 bases. CDR3 DNA: TGCGCCAGCAGCTTAGGACAGGGAGCGTATGAAGCTTTCTTT. It encodes CASSLGQGAYEAFF.

The chain recombines TRBV29-1 with TRBJ1-1; D might be TRBD1 (6 bases). Trimming cost V 1 base and J 7 bases, with 19 bases left between them. This CDR3 has 15 amino acids. Germline lookup yields CDR1 SQVTM and CDR2 ANQGSEA. CDR3 sequence reads: CSVEGSPNRAVEAFF. The CDR3 coding sequence is TGCAGCGTTGAAGGGTCACCTAACAGGGCTGTTGAAGCTTTCTTT.

The chain joins TRBV28 to TRBJ1-5; D not certain. The CDR3 consists of 14 residues. Germline CDR1 reads MDHEN; CDR2 reads SYDVKM. V was clipped by 2 bases and J by 6 bases, with 11 bases between them. The CDR3 reads CASSLEQGVQPQHF. The CDR3 coding sequence is TGTGCCAGCAGTTTAGAACAAGGAGTTCAGCCCCAGCATTTT.

Worth noting for this clone: A junction boundary mismatches the germline segment, possibly from a read error. The CDR3 loop reads CAGSSGTSGSDTQYF. The DNA for the CDR3 is TGTGCCGGGAGTTCCGGGACTAGCGGAAGCGATACGCAGTATTTT. The rearrangement uses TRBV30 and TRBJ2-3; 11 nucleotides match TRBD2. CDR1 is GTSNPN, CDR2 SVGIG, per germline (reference sequence). This CDR3 has 15 amino acids.

V is TRBV27 and J is TRBJ2-5, with D possibly matching TRBD1 (6 bases). The CDR3 is 16 residues long. CDR1 is MNHEY and CDR2 is SMNVEV in the germline V gene (reference sequence). V gave up 7 bases and J gave up 5 bases, with 23 bases separating them. CDR3 bases: TGTGCCAGCACCAAATGGTCGGGTGGGGGCCCGGAGACCCAGTACTTC. Amino acid sequence: CASTKWSGGGPETQYF.